This T cell receptor beta chain emerged from a study of immune cell composition in non-small cell lung cancer. Sequencing was performed with immunoSEQ multiplex PCR; in TCRdb, only in-frame clones are kept and a portion is missing. In the table there are more than 2,500 clones, approximately 85% of which are singletons. By sample share, this clone is large. Germline V gene sequence: CDR1 SGHRS, CDR2 YFSETQ. Trimming took off 4 bases at V and 3 bases at J, with 17 bases between the two ends. The CDR3 length is 15 residues. These records were also assigned to another study, of CD4 T cells in lung cancer.

Sequences were obtained from lung tumor tissue. V gene TRBV5-1 combines with J gene TRBJ2-7; a possible D gene is TRBD1 (5 bases). The source is a human donor with non-small cell lung cancer. CDR3 DNA: TGCGCCAGCAGCGTCCGGTGGGGCGTCTACTACGAGCAGTACTTC. It codes for CASSVRWGVYYEQYF.